The T cell receptor beta chain described here comes from a study of cytomegalovirus exposure and HLA in healthy donors. The PCR employed 60 Vbeta primers together with 13 Jbeta primers. Libraries were prepared by immunoSEQ multiplex PCR; TCRdb keeps only in-frame clonotypes and omits some of them. The sample has roughly 100,000 clones; over 65% are singletons. This CDR3 region has 14 residues. The junction had 4 bases not matched to a gene; V was cut back by 4 bases and J by 5 bases. The germline V gene encodes CDR1 SGHTS and CDR2 YDEGEE. The chain links TRBV5-8 to TRBJ1-3, with TRBD1 matching over 9 bases. This clonotype originated in a woman aged 35 to 49 in good health and CMV-seronegative. Sequenced sample: PBMCs. CDR3 residues: CASSVGQGRNTIYF. Written as DNA, the CDR3 is TGTGCCAGCAGCGTCGGACAGGGGAGAAACACCATATATTTT.